This T cell receptor (beta chain) was obtained from a study of shared clonotypes between healthy human individuals. About the study: There were three CD4 naive, three CD4 memory, two CD8 naive and one CD8 memory plates per donor. Findings and limits, study-wide: All-four-donor shared clonotypes had higher generation probabilities than non-shared clonotypes did.

Germline V lookup: CDR1 SGHVS, CDR2 FQNEAQ. The trim removed 7 bases at V and 4 bases at J, leaving 17 bases unmatched. The length of the CDR3 is 17 residues. Each cell subset's genomic DNA was divided evenly among several immunoSEQ plates. The assay was immunoSEQ multiplex PCR, and TCRdb's table has in-frame clones only and misses some. The top ten hold roughly 0.13% of the sample, which has millions of clones, 85% to 95% seen once. The CD4+ fraction was divided into a CD45RA+ naive subset and a CD45RA-negative memory subset. Worth noting for this clone: Its antigen is still unknown.

Sequenced sample: naive CD4+ T cells sorted from blood. Subset noted: CD45RA+ positively selected. V gene TRBV7-8 combines with J gene TRBJ1-1; 8 nucleotides agree with TRBD1. The origin of this receptor is a man between 18 and 35 years old in good health. CDR3 loop: CASTPPGQGARSTEAFF. The CDR3 DNA follows: TGTGCCAGCACCCCCCCGGGGCAGGGGGCCAGGAGCACTGAAGCTTTCTTT.